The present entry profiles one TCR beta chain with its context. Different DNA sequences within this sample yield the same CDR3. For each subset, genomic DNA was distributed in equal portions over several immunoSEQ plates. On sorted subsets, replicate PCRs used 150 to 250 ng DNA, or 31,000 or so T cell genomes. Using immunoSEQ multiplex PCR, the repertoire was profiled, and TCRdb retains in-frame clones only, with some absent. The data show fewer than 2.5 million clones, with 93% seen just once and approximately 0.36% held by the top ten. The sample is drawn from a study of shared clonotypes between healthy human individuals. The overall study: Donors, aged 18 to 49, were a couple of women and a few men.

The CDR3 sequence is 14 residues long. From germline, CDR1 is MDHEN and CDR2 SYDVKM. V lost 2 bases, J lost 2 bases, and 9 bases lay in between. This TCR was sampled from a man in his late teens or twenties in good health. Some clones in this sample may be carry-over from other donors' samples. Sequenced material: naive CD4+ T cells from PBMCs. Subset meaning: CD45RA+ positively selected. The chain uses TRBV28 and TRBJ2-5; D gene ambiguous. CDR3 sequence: CASSLIGFQETQYF. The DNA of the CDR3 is TGTGCCAGCAGTTTAATCGGATTTCAAGAGACCCAGTACTTC.